Listed here is a single T cell receptor beta chain. These data come from a study of shared T cell receptors in the human thymus. Measured with immunoSEQ multiplex PCR; TCRdb has only the in-frame clones, and not every one. The profile covers over 450,000 clones, with about 84% appearing a single time and roughly 0.013% taken by the ten largest. Between the trimmed V and J ends, which lost 3 bases and 2 bases, there was a span of 17 bases. This CDR3 contains 15 residues. Looked up from germline, CDR1 is GTSNPN and CDR2 is SVGIG (reference sequence). These same records also appear under a second study, on human thymus T cells. That study reports: Corrective cardiac surgery supplied the resected thymus tissue.

The V and J genes are TRBV30 and TRBJ2-7; D might be TRBD2 (7 bases). This TCR was recovered from a boy in the first two years of life with a congenital heart defect. The sample was thymocytes. The CDR3 DNA follows: TGTGCCTGGAGCCGGGGGGCCCGAGGGCCCTACGAGCAGTACTTC. Its translation is CAWSRGARGPYEQYF.